This TCR beta chain was captured by sequencing in a study of Ad26.COV2.S vaccination and SARS-CoV-2 variants. Whole-study results and caveats: Substantial response breadth was reportedly seen for spike-specific CD8+ and CD4+ T cells after vaccination. Vaccinees displayed broader spike-specific TCR repertoires than placebo recipients.

CDR1 is SNHLY, CDR2 FYNNEI, per germline. V was cut by 7 bases and J by 1 base, with 10 bases left in between. This CDR3 contains 13 residues. As concerns this clone: The target antigen is unknown.

Some clones are missing from TCRdb's copy, which holds only in-frame ones; the method was immunoSEQ multiplex PCR. Here the sample spans 300,000 to 450,000 clones, around 90% being singletons. This sample comprised peripheral blood, obtained after recovery from COVID-19. The receptor's source is a human donor who had recovered from COVID-19. V usage is TRBV2 and J usage is TRBJ1-2; D is undetermined. The CDR3 region is CASKGEINYGYTF. As DNA, the CDR3 is TGTGCCAGCAAAGGAGAGATTAACTATGGCTACACCTTC.